The text below deals with one TCR beta chain. The antigen is unknown. These data belong to a study of cytomegalovirus exposure and HLA in healthy donors. About the study: Unique TCR beta sequences numbering approximately 100 million came from roughly 180 million T cells in an earlier analysis.

The germline CDR1 and CDR2 sequences are MNHEY and SVGAGI. This CDR3 spans 15 amino acids. V shed 2 bases and J 9 bases; nucleotides not matched to a gene: 9. Overall study results and limits: When analyzed later, a missense DCLRE1C variant was found to be linked to TCR beta V- and J-gene trimming.

The PCR contained 60 Vbeta and 13 Jbeta primers. Original data processing: A later analysis counted around 80 million unique TCR beta chains, 9.5 million to 13 million shared. Measured with immunoSEQ multiplex PCR; TCRdb has only the in-frame clones, and not every one. For V, J and clone size, that table is used; D and trimming come from the DNA. The data show roughly 140,000 clones, 78% seen once. Sequencing used PBMCs. The genes are TRBV6-5 and TRBJ1-2; 10 bases are shared with TRBD1. The sequence derives from a female donor in good health and CMV-seronegative. The CDR3 DNA reads as TGTGCCAGCAGTTACGCCGACAGGGGGCGTAAGAGCTACACCTTC. Amino acids: CASSYADRGRKSYTF.